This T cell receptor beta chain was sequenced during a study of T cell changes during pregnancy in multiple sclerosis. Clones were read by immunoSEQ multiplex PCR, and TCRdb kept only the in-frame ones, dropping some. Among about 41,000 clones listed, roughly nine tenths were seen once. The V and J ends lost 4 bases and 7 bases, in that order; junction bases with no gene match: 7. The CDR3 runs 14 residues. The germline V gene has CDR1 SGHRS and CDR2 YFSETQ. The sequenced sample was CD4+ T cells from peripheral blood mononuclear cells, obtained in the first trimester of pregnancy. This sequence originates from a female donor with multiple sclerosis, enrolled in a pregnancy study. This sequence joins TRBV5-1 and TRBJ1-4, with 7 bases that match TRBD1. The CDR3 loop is CASSPGGLSEKLFF. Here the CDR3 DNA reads TGCGCCAGCAGCCCAGGGGGTTTGAGTGAAAAACTGTTTTTT.